Shown below are 30 T cell receptor beta chains from a single sample sequenced in a study of CXCR3-negative and CXCR3-positive naive CD8 T cells. General study findings and limits: CXCR3-negative naive cells had less hydrophobic TRB CDR3s than did CXCR3-positive naive cells.

UMI labels and 5' RACE were used to prepare the TRB cDNA libraries. TCRdb reprocessed the 5' RACE reads, keeping one entry per CDR3 protein, no DNA. There are some 150,000 distinct CDR3 sequences in the sample, with 0.45% to 0.55% held by the top ten. Their target antigens are unknown. Source material: naive CXCR3+ CD8+ T cells from blood. Subset noted: CD45RO-CCR7+CD27+CD95- naive CD8+ T cells expressing CXCR3 (TNR3+). These receptors were obtained from a human donor in good health. Some clones in this sample may be carry-over from other donors' samples.

This chain connects TRBV7-9 to TRBJ2-3; without DNA, the TCRdb call of TRBD1 cannot be checked. The germline V gene has CDR1 SEHNR and CDR2 FQNEAQ (reference sequence). This CDR3 spans 15 amino acids. CDR3 loop: CASSLVAGSTDTQYF.

The gene calls are TRBV19 and TRBJ1-2; TCRdb picks TRBD1, but there is no DNA to check that call. The CDR3 sequence is 17 residues long. Germline values: CDR1 LNHDA, CDR2 SQIVND (reference sequence). This CDR3 reads CASSIVGTTLANYGYTF.

The rearrangement uses TRBV3-1 and TRBJ1-5. In germline, CDR1 is LGHDT, CDR2 YNNKEL (reference sequence). There are 13 residues in the CDR3. Here the CDR3 reads CASSPHRNQPQHF.

J is TRBJ2-3 and V is TRBV10-3. The CDR3 contains 13 residues. Germline lookup yields CDR1 ENHRY and CDR2 SYGVKD. The CDR3 sequence is CAISEMSGDTQYF.

The V and J genes are TRBV12-3 or TRBV12-4 and TRBJ1-1. This CDR3 contains 12 residues. CDR3 in amino acids: CASSFLDTEAFF.

This chain links TRBV7-7 with TRBJ2-1; without DNA, the TCRdb call of TRBD1 cannot be checked. The CDR3 has 15 residues. The germline V gene has CDR1 SSHAT and CDR2 FNYEAQ (reference sequence). CDR3 sequence: CASSLGDRGYNEQFF.

The V gene is TRBV4-3, the J gene TRBJ1-5. Germline-derived CDR1 and CDR2 are LGHNA and YSLEER. This CDR3 contains 15 residues. CDR3 sequence reads: CASSQDRGSNQPQHF.

The rearrangement uses TRBV2 and TRBJ2-1; TCRdb selects TRBD2, and the lack of DNA leaves this call unchecked. The germline V gene encodes CDR1 SNHLY and CDR2 FYNNEI. The CDR3 has 15 residues. This chain's CDR3 is CASSAWEGPNNEQFF.

This rearrangement joins TRBV4-1 to TRBJ1-2; TCRdb reports TRBD1, a call that lacks DNA to check it against. Germline V CDR1 and CDR2: MGHRA, YSYEKL. The CDR3 contains 14 residues. CDR3 amino acids: CASSQVGQIYGYTF.

The chain has TRBV11-2 and TRBJ2-1; as DNA is missing, the TRBD1 call by TCRdb cannot be tested. The CDR3 is 15 residues long. Germline values: CDR1 SGHAT, CDR2 FQNNGV. CDR3: CASSLPGQPNNEQFF.

V usage is TRBV2 and J usage is TRBJ2-1; TCRdb selects TRBD2, and the lack of DNA leaves this call unchecked. In germline, CDR1 is SNHLY, CDR2 FYNNEI. The CDR3 loop spans 17 amino acids. The CDR3 here is CASSGGGRQVPSNEQFF.

V is TRBV9 and J is TRBJ1-6. Germline CDR1 SGDLS, CDR2 YYNGEE. The CDR3 has 14 residues. The CDR3 loop is CASSVERYNSPLHF.

V usage is TRBV10-1 and J usage is TRBJ2-7; TCRdb calls TRBD1, which cannot be checked without DNA. Germline V CDR1 and CDR2: WNHNN, SYGVQD (reference sequence). This CDR3 contains 16 residues. CDR3 sequence: CASSPRPGTDSYEQYF.

The V gene is TRBV28, the J gene TRBJ1-2. The CDR3 has 12 residues. The germline gives CDR1 MDHEN, CDR2 SYDVKM. CDR3 region: CASSLGRDGYTF.

The chain recombines TRBV20-1 with TRBJ1-2; the TCRdb call, TRBD1, lacks DNA for checking. This CDR3 spans 12 amino acids. From germline, CDR1 is DFQATT and CDR2 SNEGSKA (reference sequence). The CDR3 reads CSAGDRYYGYTF.

This chain joins TRBV9 and TRBJ1-4; checking the TCRdb D call of TRBD1 is not possible without DNA. Germline CDR1 is SGDLS and CDR2 is YYNGEE. The CDR3 sequence is 15 residues long. The CDR3 spells CASSAFWGVKEKLFF.

The chain joins TRBV10-3 to TRBJ2-5; lacking DNA, the TRBD2 call made by TCRdb goes unchecked. This CDR3 contains 17 residues. The V gene's germline CDR1 is ENHRY and CDR2 SYGVKD. CDR3 protein: CAISELAGGGLQETQYF.

The chain's CDR3 is CASSVKRGGPTPSSYNEQFF. The rearrangement links TRBV9 to TRBJ2-1; TCRdb proposes TRBD2, but this gene call is untestable without DNA. Germline V gene lookup returns CDR1 SGDLS and CDR2 YYNGEE. This CDR3 is 20 amino acids long.

The gene calls are TRBV28 and TRBJ2-5; the TCRdb D gene call, TRBD2, has no DNA to confirm it. Germline V CDR1 and CDR2: MDHEN, SYDVKM. This CDR3 has 15 amino acids. CDR3 sequence: CASSPSWRVQETQYF.

The chain employs TRBV29-1 and TRBJ1-2; no DNA is available, so the TRBD1 call from TCRdb remains unchecked. CDR1 and CDR2 from the germline V gene are SQVTM and ANQGSEA. This CDR3 has 13 residues. This CDR3 reads CSVGRDDNYGYTF. Variable domain in full (rest from reference TRBV29-1 and TRBJ1-2): SAVISQKPSRDICQRGTSLTIQCQVDSQVTMMFWYRQQPGQSLTLIATANQGSEATYESGFVIDKFPISRPNLTFSTLTVSNMSPEDSSIYLCSVGRDDNYGYTFGSGTRLTVV.

The genes are TRBV29-1 and TRBJ2-3; TCRdb calls TRBD2, which cannot be checked without DNA. The CDR3 runs 17 residues. From germline, CDR1 is SQVTM and CDR2 ANQGSEA. CDR3 loop: CSVDGTSRGRSTDTQYF.

V is TRBV28 and J is TRBJ1-5; TCRdb reports TRBD1, a call that lacks DNA to check it against. This CDR3 has 16 residues. Germline CDR1 reads MDHEN; CDR2 reads SYDVKM. The CDR3 sequence: CASSLWGGQENQPQHF. Looking up the rest from reference TRBV28 and TRBJ1-5 gives the full variable domain: DVKVTQSSRYLVKRTGEKVFLECVQDMDHENMFWYRQDPGLGLRLIYFSYDVKMKEKGDIPEGYSVSREKKERFSLILESASTNQTSMYLCASSLWGGQENQPQHFGDGTRLSIL.

The chain recombines TRBV12-3 or TRBV12-4 with TRBJ1-5; TCRdb's assignment of TRBD1 cannot be checked, as there is no DNA. This CDR3 has 16 amino acids. The CDR3 sequence: CASSASPGQGAQPQHF.

The V gene is TRBV3-1, the J gene TRBJ1-1. Germline CDR1 is LGHDT and CDR2 is YNNKEL (reference sequence). The CDR3 spans 14 residues. This CDR3 is CASSQDPRNTEAFF. The full variable domain, in which reference TRBV3-1 and TRBJ1-1 provide the parts outside the CDR3, is DTAVSQTPKYLVTQMGNDKSIKCEQNLGHDTMYWYKQDSKKFLKIMFSYNNKELIINETVPNRFSPKSPDKAHLNLHINSLELGDSAVYFCASSQDPRNTEAFFGQGTRLTVV.

The chain recombines TRBV18 with TRBJ2-1; TCRdb proposes TRBD2, but this gene call is untestable without DNA. Germline V gives CDR1 KGHSH, CDR2 LQKENI. This CDR3 is 14 amino acids long. CDR3 protein: CASSPAAADDEQFF.

The chain employs TRBV20-1 and TRBJ2-3; TCRdb proposes TRBD1, but this gene call is untestable without DNA. The CDR3 has 17 amino acids. Germline V lookup: CDR1 DFQATT, CDR2 SNEGSKA (reference sequence). This CDR3 is CSARDLWDQGAVDTQYF.

V is TRBV29-1 and J is TRBJ1-2. The CDR3 length is 13 residues. Germline V gene sequence: CDR1 SQVTM, CDR2 ANQGSEA. Here the CDR3 reads CSVPRLTDYGYTF.

J is TRBJ2-1 and V is TRBV12-3 or TRBV12-4; no DNA is available, so the TRBD1 call from TCRdb remains unchecked. The CDR3 has 13 residues. CDR3 protein: CASSFGGTTEQFF.

The chain carries TRBV29-1 and TRBJ2-7; TCRdb designates TRBD1, a call that cannot be tested without DNA. There are 13 residues in the CDR3. Germline loops: CDR1 SQVTM, CDR2 ANQGSEA. CDR3 sequence: CSVYEEQGYEQYF.

This chain connects TRBV7-9 to TRBJ1-2; the TCRdb D gene call, TRBD1, has no DNA to confirm it. Germline assignment: CDR1 SEHNR and CDR2 FQNEAQ (reference sequence). The CDR3 is 14 amino acids. CDR3 sequence reads: CASTPSGAEDGYTF.